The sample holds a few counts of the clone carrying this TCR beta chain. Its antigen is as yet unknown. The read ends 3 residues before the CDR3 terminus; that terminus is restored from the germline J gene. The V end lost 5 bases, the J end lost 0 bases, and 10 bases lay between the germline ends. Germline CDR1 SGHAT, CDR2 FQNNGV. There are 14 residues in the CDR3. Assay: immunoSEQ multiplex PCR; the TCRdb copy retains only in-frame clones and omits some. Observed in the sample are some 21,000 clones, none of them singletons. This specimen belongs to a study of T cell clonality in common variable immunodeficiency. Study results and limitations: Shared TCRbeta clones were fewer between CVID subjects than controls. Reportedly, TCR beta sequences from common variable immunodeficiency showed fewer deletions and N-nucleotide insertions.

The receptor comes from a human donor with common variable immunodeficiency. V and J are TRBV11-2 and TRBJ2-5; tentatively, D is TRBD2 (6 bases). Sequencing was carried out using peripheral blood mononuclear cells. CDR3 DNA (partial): TGTGCCAGCAGCAGGGGAGGCAACCAAGAGACC. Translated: CASSRGGNQET. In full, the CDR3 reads CASSRGGNQETQYF.